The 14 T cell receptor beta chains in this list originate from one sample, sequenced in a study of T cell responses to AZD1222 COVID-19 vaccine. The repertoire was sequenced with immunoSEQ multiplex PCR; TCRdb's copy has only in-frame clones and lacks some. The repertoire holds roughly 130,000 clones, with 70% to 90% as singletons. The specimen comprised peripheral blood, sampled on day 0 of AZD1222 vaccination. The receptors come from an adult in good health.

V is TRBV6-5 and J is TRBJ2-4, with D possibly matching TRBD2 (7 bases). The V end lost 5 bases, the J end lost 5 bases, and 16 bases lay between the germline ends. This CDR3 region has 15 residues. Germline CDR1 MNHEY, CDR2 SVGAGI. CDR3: CASSSSKGGENIQYF. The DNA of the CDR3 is TGTGCCAGCAGTAGCTCTAAGGGGGGGGAAAACATTCAGTACTTC.

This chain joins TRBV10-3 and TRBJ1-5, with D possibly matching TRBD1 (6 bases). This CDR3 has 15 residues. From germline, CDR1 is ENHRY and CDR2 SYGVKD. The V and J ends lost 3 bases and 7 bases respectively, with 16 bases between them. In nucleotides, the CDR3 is TGTGCCATCAGTGATCAGGATGGGCAGGGGCAGCCCCAGCATTTT. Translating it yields CAISDQDGQGQPQHF.

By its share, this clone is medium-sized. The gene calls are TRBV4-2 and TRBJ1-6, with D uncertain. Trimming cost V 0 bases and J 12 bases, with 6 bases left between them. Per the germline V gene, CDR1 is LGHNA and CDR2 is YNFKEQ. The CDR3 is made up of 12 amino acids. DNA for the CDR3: TGTGCCAGCAGCCAAGAACAAAAACCCCTCCACTTT. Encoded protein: CASSQEQKPLHF.

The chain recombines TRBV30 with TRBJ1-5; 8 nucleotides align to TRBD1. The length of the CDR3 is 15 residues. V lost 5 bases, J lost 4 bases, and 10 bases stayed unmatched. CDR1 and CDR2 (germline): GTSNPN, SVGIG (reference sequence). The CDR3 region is CAWGGDRSSNQPQHF. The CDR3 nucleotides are TGTGCCTGGGGGGGGGACAGGAGCTCTAATCAGCCCCAGCATTTT.

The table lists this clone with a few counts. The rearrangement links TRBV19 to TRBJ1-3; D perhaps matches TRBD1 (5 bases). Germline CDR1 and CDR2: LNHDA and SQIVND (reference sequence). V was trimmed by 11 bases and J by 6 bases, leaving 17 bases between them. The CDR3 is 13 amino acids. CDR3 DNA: TGTGCCGGCAGGGATCTAGGCCAAAACACCATATATTTT. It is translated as CAGRDLGQNTIYF.

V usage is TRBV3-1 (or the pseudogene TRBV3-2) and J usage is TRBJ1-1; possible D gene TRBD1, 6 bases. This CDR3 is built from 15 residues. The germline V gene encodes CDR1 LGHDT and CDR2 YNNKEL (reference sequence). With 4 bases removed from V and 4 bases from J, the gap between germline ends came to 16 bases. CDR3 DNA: TGTGCCAGCAGCCCCAGACAGGCCCACGGCACTGAAGCTTTCTTT. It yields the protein CASSPRQAHGTEAFF.

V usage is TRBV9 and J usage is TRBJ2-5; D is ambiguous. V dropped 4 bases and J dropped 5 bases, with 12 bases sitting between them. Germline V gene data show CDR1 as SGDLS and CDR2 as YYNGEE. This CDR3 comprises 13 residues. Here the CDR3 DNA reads TGTGCCAGCAGCCCACACATAAGGGAGACCCAGTACTTC. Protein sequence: CASSPHIRETQYF.

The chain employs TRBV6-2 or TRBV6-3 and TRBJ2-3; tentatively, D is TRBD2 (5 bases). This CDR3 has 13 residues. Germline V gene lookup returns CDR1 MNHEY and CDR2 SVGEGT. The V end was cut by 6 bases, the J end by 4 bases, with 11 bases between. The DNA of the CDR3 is TGTGCCAGCAGCCGGGGAAGGGCAGATACGCAGTATTTT. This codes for CASSRGRADTQYF.

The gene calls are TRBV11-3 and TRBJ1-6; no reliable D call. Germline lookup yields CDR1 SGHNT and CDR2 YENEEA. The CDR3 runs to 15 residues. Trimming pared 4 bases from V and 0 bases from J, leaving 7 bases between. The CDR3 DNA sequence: TGTGCCAGCAGCTCCGCCAGCTCCTATAATTCACCCCTCCACTTT. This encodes CASSSASSYNSPLHF.

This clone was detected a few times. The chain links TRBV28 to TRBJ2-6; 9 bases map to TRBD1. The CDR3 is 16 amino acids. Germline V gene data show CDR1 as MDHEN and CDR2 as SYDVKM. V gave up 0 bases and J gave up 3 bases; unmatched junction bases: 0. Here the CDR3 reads CASSLWTGGGANVLTF. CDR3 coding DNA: TGTGCCAGCAGTTTATGGACAGGGGGTGGGGCCAACGTCCTGACTTTC.

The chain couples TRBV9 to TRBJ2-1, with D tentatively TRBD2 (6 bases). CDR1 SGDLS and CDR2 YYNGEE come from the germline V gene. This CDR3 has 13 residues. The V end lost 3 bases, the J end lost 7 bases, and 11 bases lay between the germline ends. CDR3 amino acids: CASSGRGGNEQFF. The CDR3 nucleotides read TGTGCCAGCAGCGGCCGTGGAGGGAATGAGCAGTTCTTC.

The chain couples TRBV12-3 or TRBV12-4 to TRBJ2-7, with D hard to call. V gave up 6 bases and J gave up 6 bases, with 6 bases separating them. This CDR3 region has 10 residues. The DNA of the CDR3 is TGTGCCAGCAGGCTGGGCGAGCAGTACTTC. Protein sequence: CASRLGEQYF.

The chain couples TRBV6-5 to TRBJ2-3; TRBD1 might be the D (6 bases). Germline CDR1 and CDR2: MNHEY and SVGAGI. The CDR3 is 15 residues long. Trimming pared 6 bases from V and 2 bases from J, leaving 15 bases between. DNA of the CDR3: TGTGCCAGCAGCCTTTCGGGACACTACACAGATACGCAGTATTTT. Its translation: CASSLSGHYTDTQYF.

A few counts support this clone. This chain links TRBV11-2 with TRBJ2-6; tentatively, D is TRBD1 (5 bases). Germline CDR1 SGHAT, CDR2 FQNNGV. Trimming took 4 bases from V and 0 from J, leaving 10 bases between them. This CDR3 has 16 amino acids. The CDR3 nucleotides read TGTGCCAGCAGCTCTTGGGGCCTCTCTGGGGCCAACGTCCTGACTTTC. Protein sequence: CASSSWGLSGANVLTF.